This entry describes one T cell receptor (beta chain). The data derive from a study of cytomegalovirus exposure and HLA in healthy donors. Overall study: Clustering assigned 81% of the approximately 400 genotyped donors to the Caucasian-associated ancestry cluster.

The PCR made use of 60 Vbeta and 13 Jbeta primers. Using immunoSEQ multiplex PCR, the repertoire was profiled, and TCRdb retains in-frame clones only, with some absent. The sample gives around 180,000 clones, 70% to 80% of which show up once; 1.6% is in the top ten. The clonotype originates from a woman aged 45-59 years in good health and CMV-seronegative. Sample: PBMCs.

Here the CDR3 reads CASSLSYEQYF. CDR3 in DNA: TGTGCCAGCAGTCTATCCTACGAGCAGTACTTC. The J gene is TRBJ2-7, the V gene TRBV14; D gene unclear. This CDR3 spans 11 amino acids. CDR1 SGHDN and CDR2 FVKESK come from the germline V gene. V was shortened by 6 bases and J by 1 base, with 4 bases between the two germline ends.